This T cell receptor (beta chain) stems from a study of T-cell reconstitution after alpha-beta-depleted transplantation in children. V was clipped by 6 bases and J by 1 base, with 10 bases between them. This CDR3 is built from 13 residues. A library of TCRbeta sequences, prepared with unique molecular identifiers, was generated. TCRdb analysed the PCR reads with MiXCR anew, one entry per CDR3 protein. The sample lists some 520,000 distinct CDR3 sequences, approximately 30% seen once, with approximately 2.3% in the top ten. The chain has TRBV12-3 or TRBV12-4 and TRBJ2-7; D gene uncertain. The source is a human donor who donated a stem cell graft to a child with aplastic anemia. The source material was PBMCs from the stem cell graft donor, sampled from the stem cell graft. The CDR3 region is CASSPSWSYEQYF. The CDR3 region has the DNA TGTGCCAGCAGCCCCTCCTGGTCCTACGAGCAGTACTTC.